The entry that follows covers one T cell receptor beta chain sequence. The data stem from a study of cytomegalovirus exposure and HLA in healthy donors. Repertoires were generated with immunoSEQ multiplex PCR, while TCRdb's copy carries only in-frame clones and drops some. Counted here are roughly 190,000 clones, about 83% occurring once; the ten biggest clones make up roughly 1.5%. The ends lost 5 bases at V and 3 bases at J; junction bases unmatched: 10. This CDR3 region has 15 residues. Germline lookup yields CDR1 SGHTA and CDR2 FQGNSA. V and J are TRBV7-2 and TRBJ2-7, with TRBD2 matching 7 bases. The source is a woman under 30 in good health and CMV-seronegative. The sequenced sample consisted of PBMCs. This CDR3 reads CASSTTGGRIYEQYF. In nucleotides, the CDR3 is TGTGCCAGCAGCACGACGGGGGGTAGAATCTACGAGCAGTACTTC. Filled out from reference TRBV7-2 and TRBJ2-7, the complete variable domain reads GAGVSQSPSNKVTEKGKDVELRCDPISGHTALYWYRQSLGQGLEFLIYFQGNSAPDKSGLPSDRFSAERTGGSVSTLTIQRTQQEDSAVYLCASSTTGGRIYEQYFGPGTRLTVT.